The rows below give T cell receptor beta chains drawn from one sample of a study of cytomegalovirus exposure and HLA in healthy donors. The data were produced by immunoSEQ multiplex PCR, yet TCRdb's version contains in-frame clones alone and is incomplete. The table shows tens of thousands of clones, with about 67% occurring only once. The sample taken for sequencing was PBMCs. The receptor set was obtained from a man aged 25-45 years in good health and CMV-seronegative. Both conserved end residues are part of each CDR3. The order of the fields is J gene, CDR3 length, V gene, CDR3 protein.

TRBJ1-4 15 TRBV9 CASSGDWPEPEKLFF
TRBJ2-5 15 TRBV10-3 CAISEGAGEGETQYF
TRBJ2-1 14 TRBV30 CAWSKTSGSDEQFF
TRBJ2-4 15 TRBV6-5 CASSYGTGGENIQYF
TRBJ1-3 15 TRBV30 CAWSVGSHSGNTIYF
TRBJ2-1 17 TRBV7-9 CASSLAIAGGPHNEQFF
TRBJ1-1 12 TRBV30 CAWRPTPTEAFF
TRBJ2-7 17 TRBV5-4 CASSLPGGDRSSYEQYF
TRBJ1-1 14 TRBV29-1 CSFSSTGGITEAFF
TRBJ1-2 16 TRBV12-5 CASGLGPTGYGYGYTF
TRBJ1-6 17 TRBV4-1 CASSPSHTTGGNSPLHF
TRBJ2-2 16 TRBV9 CASSVHSGYNTGELFF
TRBJ1-1 14 TRBV27 CASATGARGTEAFF
TRBJ1-1 15 TRBV9 CASSVGGTGNTEAFF
TRBJ2-7 12 TRBV30 CAWKGQAYEQYF
TRBJ1-4 15 TRBV9 CASSVDQGLGEKLFF
TRBJ1-1 12 TRBV2 CASSDRMSEAFF
TRBJ2-3 19 TRBV19 CASSPAGGTGGLITDTQYF
TRBJ2-1 16 TRBV11-2 CASSFSGTSGSNEQFF
TRBJ2-5 18 TRBV28 CASSLEFVQGAQGETQYF
TRBJ1-1 12 TRBV30 CAWNGRVGEAFF
TRBJ1-4 13 TRBV18 CASSDGQGGKLFF
TRBJ2-7 16 TRBV28 CASSYPGQGRRYEQYF
TRBJ2-7 14 TRBV27 CASSLETGGPEQYF
TRBJ1-5 15 TRBV2 CASGGRGRAVQPQHF
TRBJ2-2 15 TRBV5-1 CASSLIGGDTGELFF
TRBJ2-7 15 TRBV19 CASSMDGTVSYEQYF
TRBJ1-2 15 TRBV6-1 CASSESWFGAEGYTF
TRBJ2-1 15 TRBV5-1 CASSSVAGGGNEQFF
TRBJ2-7 14 TRBV28 CASEVAPGSYEQYF
TRBJ1-5 17 TRBV18 CASSPWGGKGGTQPQHF
TRBJ2-7 13 TRBV2 CATLPGLAYEQYF
TRBJ2-5 15 TRBV6-6 CASRGHAQGQETQYF
TRBJ1-2 13 TRBV19 CASRPDTAGGYTF
TRBJ1-4 15 TRBV28 CASSSNAGYFEKLFF
TRBJ1-2 14 TRBV9 CASSLGQGDYGYTF
TRBJ1-2 14 TRBV27 CASSLDRDSYGYTF
TRBJ2-3 15 TRBV30 CASLTGLAGVRTQYF
TRBJ2-7 16 TRBV5-6 CASSPTRQGVSYEQYF
TRBJ1-2 9 TRBV2 CASTHGYTF
TRBJ1-1 10 TRBV20-1 CSASRGEAFF
TRBJ2-7 16 TRBV4-1 CASSQNPLSNHYEQYF
TRBJ2-7 14 TRBV25-1 CASSWDRGNSEQYF
TRBJ2-7 15 TRBV15 CATSIPGTATYEQYF
TRBJ1-5 15 TRBV27 CASRTTGSQGQPQHF
TRBJ1-5 13 TRBV5-1 CASSLGQGQPQHF
TRBJ1-5 13 TRBV28 CASRTGGSRPQHF
TRBJ1-2 12 TRBV29-1 CSVWTGTNGYTF
TRBJ2-6 18 TRBV11-1 CASRAPGLADRGANVLTF
TRBJ1-2 14 TRBV6-5 CASSYSGGAGGYTF
TRBJ2-1 15 TRBV28 CASTLSLGSNNEQFF
TRBJ1-1 17 TRBV5-6 CASSPTGRPTLNTEAFF
TRBJ1-5 15 TRBV7-9 CASSSGYSGDQPQHF
TRBJ1-1 14 TRBV5-1 CASSFRDANTEAFF